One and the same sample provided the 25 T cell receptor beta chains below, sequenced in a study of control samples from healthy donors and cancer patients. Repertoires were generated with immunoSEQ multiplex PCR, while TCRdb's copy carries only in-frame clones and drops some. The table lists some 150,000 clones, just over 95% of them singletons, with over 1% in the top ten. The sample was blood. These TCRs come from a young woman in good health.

CDR3 sequence reads: CASSLGASGNTIYF. Written as DNA, the CDR3 is TGTGCCAGCAGCTTAGGGGCCTCTGGAAACACCATATATTTT. The chain couples TRBV11-2 to TRBJ1-3; D not certain. V lost 1 base, J lost 0 bases, and 4 bases lay in between. This CDR3 is 14 amino acids long. From germline, CDR1 is SGHAT and CDR2 FQNNGV.

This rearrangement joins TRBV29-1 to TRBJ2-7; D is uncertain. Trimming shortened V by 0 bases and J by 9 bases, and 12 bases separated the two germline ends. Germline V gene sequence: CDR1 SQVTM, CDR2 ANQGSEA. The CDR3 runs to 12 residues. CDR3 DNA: TGCAGCGTTGAAGAGACCGGCCTGGGGCAGTACTTC. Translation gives CSVEETGLGQYF.

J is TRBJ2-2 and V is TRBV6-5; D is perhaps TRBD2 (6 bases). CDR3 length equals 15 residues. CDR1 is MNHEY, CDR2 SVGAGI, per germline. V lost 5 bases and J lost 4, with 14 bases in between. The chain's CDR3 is CASSPPGLRTGELFF. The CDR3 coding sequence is TGTGCCAGCAGTCCCCCGGGACTTCGCACCGGGGAGCTGTTTTTT.

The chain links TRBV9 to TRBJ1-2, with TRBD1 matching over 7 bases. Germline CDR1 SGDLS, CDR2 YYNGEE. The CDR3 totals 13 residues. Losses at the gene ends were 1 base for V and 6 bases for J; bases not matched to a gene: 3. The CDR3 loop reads CASSVSQGDGYTF. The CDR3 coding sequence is TGTGCCAGCAGCGTAAGTCAGGGGGATGGCTACACCTTC.

CDR3 in amino acids: CASSVGQGANTGELFF. The CDR3 bases are TGTGCCAGCAGTGTGGGACAGGGGGCGAACACCGGGGAGCTGTTTTTT. The chain uses TRBV6-1 and TRBJ2-2; 11 bases map to TRBD1. J was trimmed by 0 bases and V by 4 bases; bases with no gene match: 1. Germline values: CDR1 MNHNS, CDR2 SASEGT. This CDR3 has 16 residues.

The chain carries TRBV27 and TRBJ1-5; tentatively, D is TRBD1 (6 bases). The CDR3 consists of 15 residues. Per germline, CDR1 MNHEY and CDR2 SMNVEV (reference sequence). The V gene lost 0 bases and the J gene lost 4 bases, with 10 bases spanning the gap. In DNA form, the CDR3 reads TGTGCCAGCAGTTTATCTGTGGGGGCGAATCAGCCCCAGCATTTT. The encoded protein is CASSLSVGANQPQHF.

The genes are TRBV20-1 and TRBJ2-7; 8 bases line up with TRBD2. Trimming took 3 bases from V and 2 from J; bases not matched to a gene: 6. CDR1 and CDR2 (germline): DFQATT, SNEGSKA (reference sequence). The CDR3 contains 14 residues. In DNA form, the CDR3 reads TGCAGTGCTAGTCTGGCGGGGGGAACCTACGAGCAGTACTTC. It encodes CSASLAGGTYEQYF.

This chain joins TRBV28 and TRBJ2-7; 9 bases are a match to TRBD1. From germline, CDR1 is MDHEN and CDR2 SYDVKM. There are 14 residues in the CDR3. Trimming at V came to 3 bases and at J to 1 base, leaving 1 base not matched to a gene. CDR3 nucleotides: TGTGCCAGCAGTTTGGGGACAGGGTCCTACGAGCAGTACTTC. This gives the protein CASSLGTGSYEQYF.

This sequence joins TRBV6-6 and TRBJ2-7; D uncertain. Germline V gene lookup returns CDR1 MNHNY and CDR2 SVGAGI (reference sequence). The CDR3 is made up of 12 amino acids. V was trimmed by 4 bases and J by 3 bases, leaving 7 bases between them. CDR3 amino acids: CASSLRVYEQYF. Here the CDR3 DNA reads TGTGCCAGCAGTTTGCGTGTCTACGAGCAGTACTTC.

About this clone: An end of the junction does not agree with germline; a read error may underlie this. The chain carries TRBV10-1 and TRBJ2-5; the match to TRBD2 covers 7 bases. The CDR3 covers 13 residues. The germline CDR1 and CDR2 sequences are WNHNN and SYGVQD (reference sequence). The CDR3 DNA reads TGCGCCAGCAGGCCGGGGAGGGAAGACACCCAGTACTTC. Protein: CASRPGREDTQYF.

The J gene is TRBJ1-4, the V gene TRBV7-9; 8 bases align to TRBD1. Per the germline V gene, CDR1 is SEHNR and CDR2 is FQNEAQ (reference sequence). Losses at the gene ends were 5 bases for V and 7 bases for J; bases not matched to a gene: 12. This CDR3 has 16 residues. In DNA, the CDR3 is TGTGCCAGCAGCCCACAATCGGGACAGGCGGGTGAAAAACTGTTTTTT. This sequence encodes CASSPQSGQAGEKLFF.

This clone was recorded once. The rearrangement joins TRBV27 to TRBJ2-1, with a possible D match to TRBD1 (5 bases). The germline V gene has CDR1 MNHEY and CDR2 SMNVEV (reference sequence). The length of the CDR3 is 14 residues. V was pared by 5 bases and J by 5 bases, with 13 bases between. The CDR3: CASSSDSPNNEQFF. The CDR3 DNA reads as TGTGCCAGCAGTAGCGACAGTCCAAACAATGAGCAGTTCTTC.

CDR3 in DNA: TGTGCCAGCAGCCAGACCCGGGACCCCTCACAAGAGACCCAGTACTTC. Protein sequence: CASSQTRDPSQETQYF. This chain uses TRBV3-1 (or the pseudogene TRBV3-2) with TRBJ2-5; D is possibly TRBD1 or TRBD2 (5 bases each). Germline lookup yields CDR1 LGHDT and CDR2 YNNKEL (reference sequence). V dropped 3 bases and J dropped 2 bases, with 16 bases sitting between them. The CDR3 totals 16 residues.

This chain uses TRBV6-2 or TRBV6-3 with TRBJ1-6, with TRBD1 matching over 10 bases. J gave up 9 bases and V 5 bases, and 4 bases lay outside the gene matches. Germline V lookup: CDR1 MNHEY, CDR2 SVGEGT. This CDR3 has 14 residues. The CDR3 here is CASSAGTGVSPLHF. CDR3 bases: TGTGCCAGCAGTGCCGGGACAGGGGTTTCACCCCTCCACTTT.

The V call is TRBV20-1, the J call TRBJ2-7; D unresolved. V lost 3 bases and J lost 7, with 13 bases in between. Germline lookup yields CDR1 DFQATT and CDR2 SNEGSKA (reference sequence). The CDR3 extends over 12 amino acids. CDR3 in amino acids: CSASRNQWEQYF. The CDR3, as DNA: TGCAGTGCTAGTCGTAACCAGTGGGAGCAGTACTTC.

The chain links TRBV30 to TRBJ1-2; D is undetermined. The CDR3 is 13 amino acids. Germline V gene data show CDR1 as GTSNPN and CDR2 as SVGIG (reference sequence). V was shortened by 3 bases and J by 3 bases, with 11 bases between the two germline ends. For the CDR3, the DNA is TGTGCCTGGAGCCTAAGCTACGACTATGGCTACACCTTC. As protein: CAWSLSYDYGYTF.

The CDR3, as DNA: TGTGCCAGCAGCCAAGATCCATCGGGAGCTTTCTTT. Protein: CASSQDPSGAFF. This chain joins TRBV14 and TRBJ1-1; no definite D call. Germline-derived CDR1 and CDR2 are SGHDN and FVKESK. Between the trimmed V and J ends, which lost 0 bases and 10 bases, there was a span of 9 bases. CDR3 length: 12 residues.

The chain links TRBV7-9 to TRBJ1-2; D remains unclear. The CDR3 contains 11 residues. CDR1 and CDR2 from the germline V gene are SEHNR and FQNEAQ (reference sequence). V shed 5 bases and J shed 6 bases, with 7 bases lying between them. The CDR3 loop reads CASSPRNGYTF. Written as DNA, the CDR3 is TGTGCCAGCAGCCCCCGGAATGGCTACACCTTC.

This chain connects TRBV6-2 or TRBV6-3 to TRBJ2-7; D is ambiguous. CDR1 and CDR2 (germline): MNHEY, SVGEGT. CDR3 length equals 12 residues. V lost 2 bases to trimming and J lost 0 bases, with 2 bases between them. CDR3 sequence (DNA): TGTGCCAGCAGTTACCCCTCCTACGAGCAGTACTTC. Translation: CASSYPSYEQYF.

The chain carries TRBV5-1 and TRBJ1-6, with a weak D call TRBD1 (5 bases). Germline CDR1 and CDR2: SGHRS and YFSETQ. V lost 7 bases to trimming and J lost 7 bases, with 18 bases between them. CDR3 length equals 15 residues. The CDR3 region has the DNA TGCGCCAGCGCCCTCGTTAACGGGGGAAATTCACCCCTCCACTTT. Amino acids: CASALVNGGNSPLHF.

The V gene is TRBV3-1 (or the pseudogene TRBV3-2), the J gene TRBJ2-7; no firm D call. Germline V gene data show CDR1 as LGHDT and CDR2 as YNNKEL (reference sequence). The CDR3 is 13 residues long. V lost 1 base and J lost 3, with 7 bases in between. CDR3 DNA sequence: TGTGCCAGCAGCCAAGGTTATGGCTACGAGCAGTACTTC. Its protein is CASSQGYGYEQYF.

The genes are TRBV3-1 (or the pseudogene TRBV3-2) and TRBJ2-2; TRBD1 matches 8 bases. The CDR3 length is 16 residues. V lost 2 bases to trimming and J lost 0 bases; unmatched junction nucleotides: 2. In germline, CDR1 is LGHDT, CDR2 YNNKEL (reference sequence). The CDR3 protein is CASSQRTGTNTGELFF. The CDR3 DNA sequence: TGTGCCAGCAGCCAACGGACAGGGACGAACACCGGGGAGCTGTTTTTT.

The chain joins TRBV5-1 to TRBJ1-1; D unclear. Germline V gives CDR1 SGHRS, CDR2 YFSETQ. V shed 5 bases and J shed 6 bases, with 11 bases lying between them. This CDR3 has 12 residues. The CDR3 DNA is TGCGCCAGCAGGGCCACTTTGGCTGAAGCTTTCTTT. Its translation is CASRATLAEAFF. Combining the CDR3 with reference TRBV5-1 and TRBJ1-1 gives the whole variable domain KAGVTQTPRYLIKTRGQQVTLSCSPISGHRSVSWYQQTPGQGLQFLFEYFSETQRNKGNFPGRFSGRQFSNSRSEMNVSTLELGDSALYLCASRATLAEAFFGQGTRLTVV.

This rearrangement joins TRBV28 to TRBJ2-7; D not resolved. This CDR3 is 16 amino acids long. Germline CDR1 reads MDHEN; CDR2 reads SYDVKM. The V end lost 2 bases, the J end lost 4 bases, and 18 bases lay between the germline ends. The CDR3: CASSLPPLTFRYEQYF. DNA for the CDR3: TGTGCCAGCAGTTTACCCCCTTTGACGTTTAGGTACGAGCAGTACTTC. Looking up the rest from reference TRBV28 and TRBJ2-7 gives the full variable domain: DVKVTQSSRYLVKRTGEKVFLECVQDMDHENMFWYRQDPGLGLRLIYFSYDVKMKEKGDIPEGYSVSREKKERFSLILESASTNQTSMYLCASSLPPLTFRYEQYFGPGTRLTVT.

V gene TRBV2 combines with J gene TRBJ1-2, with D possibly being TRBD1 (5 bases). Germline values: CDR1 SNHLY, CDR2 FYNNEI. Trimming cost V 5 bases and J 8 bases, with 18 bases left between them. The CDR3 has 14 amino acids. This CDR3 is CASSLQVGSMGYTF. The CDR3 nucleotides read TGTGCCAGCAGTTTACAGGTTGGGTCGATGGGCTACACCTTC.